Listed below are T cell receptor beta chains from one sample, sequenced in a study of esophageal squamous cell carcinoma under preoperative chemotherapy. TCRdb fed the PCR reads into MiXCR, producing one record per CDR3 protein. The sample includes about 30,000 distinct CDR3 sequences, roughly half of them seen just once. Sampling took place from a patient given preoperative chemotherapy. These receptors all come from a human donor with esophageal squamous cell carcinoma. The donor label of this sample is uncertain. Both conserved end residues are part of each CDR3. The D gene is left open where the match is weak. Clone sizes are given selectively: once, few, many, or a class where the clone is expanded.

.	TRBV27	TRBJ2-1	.	TGTGCCAGCAGTTTCGGGCAGGCTAAGGGGAATGAGCAGTTCTTC	CASSFGQAKGNEQFF
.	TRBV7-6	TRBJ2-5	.	TGTGCCAGCGGCTTGGATCCGGCCCTCGGCGGCCGTGCCAAAGAGATCCAGTACTTC	CASGLDPALGGRAKEIQYF
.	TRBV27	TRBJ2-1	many	TGTGCCAGCAGTCCCACGGGGTTCCCGAGCTCCTACAATGAGCAGTTCTTC	CASSPTGFPSSYNEQFF
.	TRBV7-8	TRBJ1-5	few	TGTGCCAGCAGCCTCCGGGAAAGCAACCAGCCCCAGCATTTT	CASSLRESNQPQHF
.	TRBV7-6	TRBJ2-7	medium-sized	TGTGCCAGCAGCTTGTACACCGGGAGCTCCTACGAGCAGTACTTC	CASSLYTGSSYEQYF
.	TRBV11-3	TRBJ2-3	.	TGTGCCAGCAGCTTAGGTACGGCGGGATCAGGCACAGATACGCAGTATTTT	CASSLGTAGSGTDTQYF
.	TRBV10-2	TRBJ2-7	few	TGCGCCAGCAGTGAGAGGAGGGACCCCTACGAGCAGTACTTC	CASSERRDPYEQYF
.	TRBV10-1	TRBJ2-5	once	TGCGCCAGCAGTGAGGGCCGAGGGCCAGAGACCCAGTACTTC	CASSEGRGPETQYF
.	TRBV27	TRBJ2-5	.	TGTGCCAGCAGGGGGATGGACCAAGAGATTCAGTACTTC	CASRGMDQEIQYF
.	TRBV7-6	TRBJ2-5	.	TGTGCCAGCAGCGTGGGGCTCGGTAGCCGTGACCAAGAGACCCAGTACTTC	CASSVGLGSRDQETQYF
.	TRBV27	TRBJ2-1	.	TGTGCCAGCAGTCATCGACTCGGGCCAGACACCCAGTTCTTC	CASSHRLGPDTQFF
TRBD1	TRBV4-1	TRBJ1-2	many	TGCGCCAGCAGCCAAGATGTATACAGGGGGAACTATGGCTACACCTTC	CASSQDVYRGNYGYTF
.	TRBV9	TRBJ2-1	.	TGTGCCAGCAGCCCGCGGCTAGTACCCAATGAGCAGTTCTTC	CASSPRLVPNEQFF
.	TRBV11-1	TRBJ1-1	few	TGTGCCAGCAGCCGTGCGGGCCGCACGCTCTTT	CASSRAGRTLF
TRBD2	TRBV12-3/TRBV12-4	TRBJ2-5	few	TGTGCCAGCAGTCATGCGGGGGGGCCGGAGAAGACCCAGTACTTC	CASSHAGGPEKTQYF
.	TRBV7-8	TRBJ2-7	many	TGTGCCAGCAGCTTAGTTGGGGGCCCGACCTACGAGCAGTACTTC	CASSLVGGPTYEQYF
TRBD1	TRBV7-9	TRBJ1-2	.	TGTGCCAGCAGCTTGGACAGGGGGAACTATGGCTACACCTTC	CASSLDRGNYGYTF